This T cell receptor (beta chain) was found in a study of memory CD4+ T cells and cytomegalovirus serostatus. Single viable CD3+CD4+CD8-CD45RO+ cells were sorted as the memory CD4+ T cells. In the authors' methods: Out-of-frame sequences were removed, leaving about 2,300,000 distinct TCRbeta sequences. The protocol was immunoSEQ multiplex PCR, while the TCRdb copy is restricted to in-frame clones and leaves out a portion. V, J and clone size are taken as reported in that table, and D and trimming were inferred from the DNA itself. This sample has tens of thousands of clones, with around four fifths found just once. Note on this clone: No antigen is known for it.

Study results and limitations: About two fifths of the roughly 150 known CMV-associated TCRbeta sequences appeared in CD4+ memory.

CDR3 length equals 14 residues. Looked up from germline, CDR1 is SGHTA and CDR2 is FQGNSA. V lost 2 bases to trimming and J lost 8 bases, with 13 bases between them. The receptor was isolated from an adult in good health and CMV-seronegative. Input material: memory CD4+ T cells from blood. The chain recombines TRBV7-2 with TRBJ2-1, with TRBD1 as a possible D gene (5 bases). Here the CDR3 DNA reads TGTGCCAGCAGCTTAAGCAGGGTAGTCCATGAGCAGTTCTTC. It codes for CASSLSRVVHEQFF.